The 15 T cell receptor beta chains below all came from one sample that was sequenced in a study of blood T cell repertoires in COVID-19. Only in-frame clones appear in the TCRdb table, and some are missing; sequencing was by immunoSEQ multiplex PCR. The table has 200,000 to 300,000 clones, around 84% seen once; the top ten hold 1.5% to 1.9%. Material for sequencing was peripheral blood. These TCRs come from a middle-aged woman who had recovered from COVID-19.

This clone showed up just once. J is TRBJ2-2 and V is TRBV7-3; D remains unclear. The CDR3 extends over 12 amino acids. Germline V lookup: CDR1 SGHTA, CDR2 FQGTGA. Trimming removed 3 bases at V and 8 bases at J, with 7 bases between. CDR3: CASSFPLGELFF. The CDR3 DNA is TGTGCCAGCAGCTTCCCTCTAGGGGAGCTGTTTTTT.

This chain connects TRBV29-1 to TRBJ2-1, with D possibly matching TRBD1 (5 bases). The CDR3 sequence is 15 residues long. Trimming removed 4 bases at V and 0 bases at J, with 13 bases between. The germline V gene has CDR1 SQVTM and CDR2 ANQGSEA. The CDR3 DNA is TGCAGCGTTGTTACAGGATCCTTCTCCTACAATGAGCAGTTCTTC. It yields the protein CSVVTGSFSYNEQFF.

V usage is TRBV5-1 and J usage is TRBJ2-5, with 13 bases identical to TRBD2. Germline V gene sequence: CDR1 SGHRS, CDR2 YFSETQ. The ends lost 0 bases at V and 5 bases at J; junction bases unmatched: 4. The CDR3 has 16 residues. The CDR3 reads CASSLEGLAGWETQYF. The CDR3 coding sequence is TGCGCCAGCAGCTTGGAGGGACTAGCGGGGTGGGAGACCCAGTACTTC.

The chain links TRBV7-9 to TRBJ1-5; D perhaps matches TRBD1 (5 bases). The CDR3 runs to 15 residues. V was trimmed by 1 base and J by 6 bases, leaving 13 bases between them. Germline V gene sequence: CDR1 SEHNR, CDR2 FQNEAQ (reference sequence). The CDR3 sequence is CASSLDQGESQPQHF. For the CDR3, the DNA is TGTGCCAGCAGCTTAGACCAGGGTGAGAGTCAGCCCCAGCATTTT.

The chain links TRBV19 to TRBJ1-2; 7 nucleotides line up with TRBD1. The CDR3 is 13 amino acids. The V and J ends lost 5 bases and 3 bases, in that order; junction bases with no gene match: 3. In germline, CDR1 is LNHDA, CDR2 SQIVND (reference sequence). CDR3 amino acids: CASSATGDYGYTF. For the CDR3, the DNA is TGTGCCAGTAGTGCCACAGGGGACTATGGCTACACCTTC. Variable domain in full (rest from reference TRBV19 and TRBJ1-2): DGGITQSPKYLFRKEGQNVTLSCEQNLNHDAMYWYRQDPGQGLRLIYYSQIVNDFQKGDIAEGYSVSREKKESFPLTVTSAQKNPTAFYLCASSATGDYGYTFGSGTRLTVV.

DNA of the CDR3: TGTGCCAGCAGTGAAATCGGGGGGCGCGAAGGTCAAGAGACCCAGTACTTC. Translating it yields CASSEIGGREGQETQYF. The genes are TRBV6-1 and TRBJ2-5; a possible D gene is TRBD2 (7 bases). The CDR3 contains 17 residues. V lost 2 bases and J lost 2, with 18 bases in between. The germline gives CDR1 MNHNS, CDR2 SASEGT.

The chain couples TRBV6-6 to TRBJ1-3; D is perhaps TRBD1 (6 bases). Trimming left V 7 bases short and J 4 bases short, with 14 bases between. Germline V gene lookup returns CDR1 MNHNY and CDR2 SVGAGI (reference sequence). There are 14 residues in the CDR3. This CDR3 is CASKLQGDGNTIYF. The CDR3 bases are TGTGCCAGCAAACTACAGGGTGACGGAAACACCATATATTTT.

The rearrangement links TRBV4-1 to TRBJ1-4; D may be TRBD1 (6 bases). The CDR3 length is 15 residues. With 3 bases removed from V and 3 bases from J, the gap between germline ends came to 11 bases. Germline CDR1 MGHRA, CDR2 YSYEKL. The DNA of the CDR3 is TGCGCCAGCAGCCATCAAGACAGGTCTAATGAAAAACTGTTTTTT. Translating it yields CASSHQDRSNEKLFF.

Only a few counts were recorded for this clone. J is TRBJ1-3 and V is TRBV29-1; D gene uncertain. Per germline, CDR1 SQVTM and CDR2 ANQGSEA. The V and J ends lost 4 bases and 0 bases respectively, with 10 bases between them. There are 14 residues in the CDR3. The CDR3 sequence: CSVGSGSSGNTIYF. The CDR3 region has the DNA TGCAGCGTTGGCTCCGGGAGCTCTGGAAACACCATATATTTT.

The genes are TRBV30 and TRBJ2-5; D is perhaps TRBD2 (5 bases). The germline V gene has CDR1 GTSNPN and CDR2 SVGIG (reference sequence). The CDR3 totals 12 residues. With 0 bases removed from V and 4 bases from J, the gap between germline ends came to 6 bases. For the CDR3, the DNA is TGTGCCTGGAGTGTACGGGGAGAGACCCAGTACTTC. Its translation is CAWSVRGETQYF.

As DNA, the CDR3 is TGTGCCAGTAGTATAGGTCGGGGATTTTATGAAAAACTGTTTTTT. Translated, it gives CASSIGRGFYEKLFF. The rearrangement joins TRBV19 to TRBJ1-4; no definite D call. The CDR3 is 15 residues long. Germline V gives CDR1 LNHDA, CDR2 SQIVND (reference sequence). V was cut by 1 base and J by 6 bases, with 12 bases left in between.

The chain couples TRBV19 to TRBJ1-1; D might be TRBD1 (6 bases). The V end lost 5 bases, the J end lost 1 base, and 11 bases lay between the germline ends. Per the germline V gene, CDR1 is LNHDA and CDR2 is SQIVND (reference sequence). The CDR3 is 14 amino acids. The CDR3, as DNA: TGTGCCAGTAGTTTCCTACAGGGGAACACTGAAGCTTTCTTT. Translated: CASSFLQGNTEAFF.

This clone appeared a single time. The chain couples TRBV12-3 or TRBV12-4 to TRBJ1-2; the D gene is possibly TRBD1 (6 bases). The V end lost 8 bases, the J end lost 4 bases, and 14 bases lay between the germline ends. The CDR3 runs 13 residues. Written as DNA, the CDR3 is TGTGCCAGCGCCCAGGGGAGATTCTATGGCTACACCTTC. It encodes CASAQGRFYGYTF.

The rearrangement links TRBV3-1 (or the pseudogene TRBV3-2) to TRBJ2-5; 9 bases line up with TRBD1. The V and J ends lost 0 bases and 5 bases, in that order; junction bases with no gene match: 10. The CDR3 contains 17 residues. Looked up from germline, CDR1 is LGHDT and CDR2 is YNNKEL (reference sequence). DNA of the CDR3: TGTGCCAGCAGCCAAGAAGTGGGGACAGGGAAGTTTGAGACCCAGTACTTC. Translation: CASSQEVGTGKFETQYF.

V is TRBV28 and J is TRBJ2-7; no clear D. Deletions cut 6 bases from V and 2 bases from J, with 14 bases between. The length of the CDR3 is 14 residues. Germline CDR1 MDHEN, CDR2 SYDVKM. CDR3 in DNA: TGTGCCAGCAGCCTTGACTGGCGGCCCTACGAGCAGTACTTC. It is translated as CASSLDWRPYEQYF.